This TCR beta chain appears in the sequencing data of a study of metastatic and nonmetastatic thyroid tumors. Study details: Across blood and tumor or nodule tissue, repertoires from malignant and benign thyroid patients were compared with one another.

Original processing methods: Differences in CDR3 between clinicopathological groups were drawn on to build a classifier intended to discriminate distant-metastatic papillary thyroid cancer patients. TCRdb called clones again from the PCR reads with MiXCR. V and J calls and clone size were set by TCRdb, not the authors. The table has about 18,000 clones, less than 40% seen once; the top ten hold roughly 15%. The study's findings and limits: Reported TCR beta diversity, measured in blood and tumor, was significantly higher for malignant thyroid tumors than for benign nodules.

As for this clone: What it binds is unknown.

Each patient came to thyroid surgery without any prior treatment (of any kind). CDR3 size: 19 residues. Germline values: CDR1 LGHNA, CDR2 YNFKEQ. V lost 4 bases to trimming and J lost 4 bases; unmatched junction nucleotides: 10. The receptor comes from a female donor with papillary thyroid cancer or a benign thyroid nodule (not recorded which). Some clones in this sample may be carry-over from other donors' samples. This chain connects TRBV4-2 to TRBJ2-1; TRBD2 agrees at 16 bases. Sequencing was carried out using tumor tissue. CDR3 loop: CASSLLGTSGRGLYNEQFF. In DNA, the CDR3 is TGTGCCAGCAGCCTCCTCGGGACTAGCGGGAGGGGACTTTACAATGAGCAGTTCTTC.